This T cell receptor (beta chain) was found in a study of CD8+ T cells in alopecia areata. Study details: Among treated patients, oral tofacitinib was administered at 5 to 10 mg twice daily. General study results and limits: Numerous expanded lesional clones remained in scalp and blood during tofacitinib. Possibly as an HLA-related effect, TCR sharing across patients appeared less clear than in mice.

In this sample, this clone turned up a few times. Its antigen is undetermined. Treatment specified: oral pan-JAK inhibitor, 5-10 mg twice daily. Patients with alopecia areata provided lesional scalp punch biopsies as well as peripheral blood. Extraction of RNA preceded its reverse transcription into cDNA, which served as the sequencing template. Sequencing used immunoSEQ multiplex PCR; TCRdb keeps in-frame clones, though not all of them. Seen here are hundreds of thousands of clones, just over 65% observed once, and the top ten hold 0.95% to 1.5%. CDR1 SGHRS and CDR2 YFSETQ come from the germline V gene. The germline V and J ends were trimmed by 4 bases and 7 bases, with 18 bases remaining between them. The CDR3 contains 15 residues.

The TCR originated in a human donor with alopecia areata. This material consisted of CD4+ T cells sorted from blood, taken at week 44, from a patient treated with tofacitinib. V usage is TRBV5-1 and J usage is TRBJ2-1; tentatively, D is TRBD1 (6 bases). The CDR3 sequence: CASSQDGAGVNEQFF. The CDR3 nucleotides read TGCGCCAGCAGCCAAGATGGTGCAGGGGTGAATGAGCAGTTCTTC.